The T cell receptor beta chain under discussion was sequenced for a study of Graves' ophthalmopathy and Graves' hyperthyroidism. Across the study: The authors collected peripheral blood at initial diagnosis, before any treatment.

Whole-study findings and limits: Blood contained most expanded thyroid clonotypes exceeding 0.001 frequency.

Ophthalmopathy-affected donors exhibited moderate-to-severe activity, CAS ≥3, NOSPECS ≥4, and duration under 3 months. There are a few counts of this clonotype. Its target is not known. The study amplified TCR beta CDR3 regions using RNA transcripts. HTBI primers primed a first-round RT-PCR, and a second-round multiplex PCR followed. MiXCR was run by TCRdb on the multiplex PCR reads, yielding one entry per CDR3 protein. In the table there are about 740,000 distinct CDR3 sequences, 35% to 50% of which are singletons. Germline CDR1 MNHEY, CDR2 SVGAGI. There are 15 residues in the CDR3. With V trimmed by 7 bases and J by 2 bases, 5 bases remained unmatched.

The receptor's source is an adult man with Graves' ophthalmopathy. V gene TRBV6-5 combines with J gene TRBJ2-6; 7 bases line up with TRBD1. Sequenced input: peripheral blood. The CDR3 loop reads CASKQGGAGANVLTF. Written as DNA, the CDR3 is TGTGCCAGCAAGCAAGGGGGCGCTGGGGCCAACGTCCTGACTTTC.